This T cell receptor (beta chain) was profiled in a study of blood T cell repertoires in COVID-19. Overall study: The United States, Italy and Spain supplied acute and convalescent COVID-19 samples.

The authors' processing: Scientists estimated how many nucleated cells there were by amplifying reference gene primers. Here immunoSEQ multiplex PCR was the method, and the copy in TCRdb shows in-frame clones only, minus some. V and J calls and clone size are those listed in that table; D and trimming were worked out from the DNA. The table lists fewer than 200,000 clones, roughly 84% of them singletons. Per germline, CDR1 SEHNR and CDR2 FQNEAQ (reference sequence). Trimming removed 4 bases from V and 2 bases from J; junction bases left unmatched: 8. CDR3 length: 16 amino acids. The receptor comes from a woman aged 55-75 years with COVID-19, enrolled during active disease. This chain links TRBV7-9 with TRBJ1-5, with 7 bases aligning to TRBD1. Sequenced input: peripheral blood. In nucleotides, the CDR3 is TGTGCCAGCAGCTCTCAGCAGGGGGTCGGCAATCAGCCCCAGCATTTT. This sequence encodes CASSSQQGVGNQPQHF. Supplemented by reference TRBV7-9 and TRBJ1-5, the full variable domain reads DTGVSQNPRHKITKRGQNVTFRCDPISEHNRLYWYRQTLGQGPEFLTYFQNEAQLEKSRLLSDRFSAERPKGSFSTLEIQRTEQGDSAMYLCASSSQQGVGNQPQHFGDGTRLSIL.